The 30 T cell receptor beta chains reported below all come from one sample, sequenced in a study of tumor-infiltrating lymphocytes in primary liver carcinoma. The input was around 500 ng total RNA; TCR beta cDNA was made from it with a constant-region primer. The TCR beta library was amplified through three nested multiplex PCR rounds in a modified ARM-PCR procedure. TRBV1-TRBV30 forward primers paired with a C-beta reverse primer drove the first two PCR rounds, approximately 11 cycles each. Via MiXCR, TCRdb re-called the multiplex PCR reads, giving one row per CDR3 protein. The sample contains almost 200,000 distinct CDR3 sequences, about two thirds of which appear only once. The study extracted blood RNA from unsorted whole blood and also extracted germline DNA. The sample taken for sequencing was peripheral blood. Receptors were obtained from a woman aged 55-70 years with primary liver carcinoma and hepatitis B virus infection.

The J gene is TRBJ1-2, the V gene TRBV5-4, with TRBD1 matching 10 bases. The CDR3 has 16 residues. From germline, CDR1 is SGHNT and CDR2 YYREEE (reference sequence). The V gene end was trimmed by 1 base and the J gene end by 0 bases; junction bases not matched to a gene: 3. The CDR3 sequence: CASSLKTGGPNYGYTF. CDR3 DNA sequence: TGTGCCAGCAGCTTGAAGACAGGGGGCCCTAACTATGGCTACACCTTC.

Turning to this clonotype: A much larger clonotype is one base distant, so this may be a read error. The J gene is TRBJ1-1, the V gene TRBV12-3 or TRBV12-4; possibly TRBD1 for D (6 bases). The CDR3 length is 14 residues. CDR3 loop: CAGSYNRDNTEAFF. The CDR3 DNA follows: TGTGCCGGCAGCTACAACAGGGATAACACTGAAGCTTTCTTT.

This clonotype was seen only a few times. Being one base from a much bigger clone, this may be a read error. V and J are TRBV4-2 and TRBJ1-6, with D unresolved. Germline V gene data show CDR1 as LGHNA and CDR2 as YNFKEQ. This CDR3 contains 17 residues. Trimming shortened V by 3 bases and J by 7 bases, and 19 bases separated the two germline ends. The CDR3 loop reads CASSHPRVGSGNSPLHF. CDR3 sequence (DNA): TGTGCCAGCAGCCACCCTCGGGTCGGGTCGGGAAATTCACCCCTCCACTTT.

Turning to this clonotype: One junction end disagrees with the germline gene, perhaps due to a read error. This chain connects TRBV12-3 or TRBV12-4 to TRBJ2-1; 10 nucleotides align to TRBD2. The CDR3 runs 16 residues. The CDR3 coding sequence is TGTGGCAGCAGTTTTTTGGCTAGCGGGAGAGACAATGAGCAGTTCTTC. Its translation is CGSSFLASGRDNEQFF.

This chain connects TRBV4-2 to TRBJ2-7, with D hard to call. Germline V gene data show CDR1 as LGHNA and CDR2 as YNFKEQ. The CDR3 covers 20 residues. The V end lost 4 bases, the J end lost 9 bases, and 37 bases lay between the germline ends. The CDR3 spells CASSPSVGVRKPASLHGQYF. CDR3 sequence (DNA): TGTGCCAGCAGCCCCTCGGTCGGCGTGAGGAAACCGGCCTCCCTCCACGGGCAGTACTTC.

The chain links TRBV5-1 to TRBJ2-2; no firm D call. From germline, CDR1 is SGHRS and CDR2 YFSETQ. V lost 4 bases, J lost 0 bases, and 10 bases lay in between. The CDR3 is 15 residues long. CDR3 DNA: TGCGCCAGCAGCCCCGCCCCCCCGAACACCGGGGAGCTGTTTTTT. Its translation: CASSPAPPNTGELFF.

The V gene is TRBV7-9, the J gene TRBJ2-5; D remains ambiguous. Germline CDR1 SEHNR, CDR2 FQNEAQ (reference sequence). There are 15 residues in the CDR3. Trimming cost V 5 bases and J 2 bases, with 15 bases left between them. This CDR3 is CASSPIAWGQETQYF. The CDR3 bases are TGTGCCAGCAGCCCTATTGCCTGGGGACAAGAGACCCAGTACTTC.

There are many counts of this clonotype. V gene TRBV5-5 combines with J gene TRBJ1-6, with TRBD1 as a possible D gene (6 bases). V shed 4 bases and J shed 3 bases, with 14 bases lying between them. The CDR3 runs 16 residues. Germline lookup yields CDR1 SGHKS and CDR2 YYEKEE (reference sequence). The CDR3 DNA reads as TGTGCCAGCAGCCAAAGGACAGAGAACTATAATTCACCCCTCCACTTT. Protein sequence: CASSQRTENYNSPLHF.

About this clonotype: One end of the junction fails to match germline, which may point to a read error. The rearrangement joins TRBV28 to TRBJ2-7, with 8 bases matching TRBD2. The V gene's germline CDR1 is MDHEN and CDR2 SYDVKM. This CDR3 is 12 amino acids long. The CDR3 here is CATSQLAGEQYF. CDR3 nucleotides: TGTGCCACCAGTCAATTAGCGGGAGAGCAGTACTTC.

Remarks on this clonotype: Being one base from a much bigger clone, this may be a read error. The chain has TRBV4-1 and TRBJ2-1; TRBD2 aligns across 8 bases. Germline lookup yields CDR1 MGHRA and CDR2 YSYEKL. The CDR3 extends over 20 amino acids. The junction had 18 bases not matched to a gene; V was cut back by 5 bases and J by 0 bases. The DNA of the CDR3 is TGCGCCAGCAGCACCCGGACACTGAGCGGGAGTCAGACCTCCTACAATGAGCAGTTCTTC. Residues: CASSTRTLSGSQTSYNEQFF.

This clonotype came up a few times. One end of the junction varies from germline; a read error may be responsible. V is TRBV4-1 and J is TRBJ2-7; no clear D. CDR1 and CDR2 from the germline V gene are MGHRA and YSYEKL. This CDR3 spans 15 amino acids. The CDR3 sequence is CASSQGSGGSYERYF. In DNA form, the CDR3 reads TGCGCCAGCAGCCAAGGATCGGGCGGCTCCTACGAGCGGTACTTC.

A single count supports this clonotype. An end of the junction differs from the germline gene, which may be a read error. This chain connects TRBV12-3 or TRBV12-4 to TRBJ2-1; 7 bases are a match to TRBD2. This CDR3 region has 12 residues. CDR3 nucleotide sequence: TGTGCCAGCAGTTCCCGGAGCAGGGAGGGGATCTTC. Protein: CASSSRSREGIF.

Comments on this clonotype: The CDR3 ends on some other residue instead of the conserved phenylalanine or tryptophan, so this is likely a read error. CDR3 in DNA: TGTGCCAGCAGCACAAGGAGGGGCAGGGGTACTGAAGCTTTCCTT. Its translation is CASSTRRGRGTEAFL. This chain uses TRBV12-3 or TRBV12-4 with TRBJ1-1, with D possibly being TRBD1 (6 bases). CDR3 size: 15 residues. Trimming stripped 6 bases from V and 5 bases from J, with 19 bases between.

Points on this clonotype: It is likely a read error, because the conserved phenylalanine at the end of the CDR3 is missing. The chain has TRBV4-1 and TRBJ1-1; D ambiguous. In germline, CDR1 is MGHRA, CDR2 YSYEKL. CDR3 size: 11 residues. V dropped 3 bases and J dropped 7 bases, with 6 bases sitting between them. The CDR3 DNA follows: TGCGCCAGCAGCCATGAGGGTGAAGCTTTCCTT. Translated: CASSHEGEAFL.

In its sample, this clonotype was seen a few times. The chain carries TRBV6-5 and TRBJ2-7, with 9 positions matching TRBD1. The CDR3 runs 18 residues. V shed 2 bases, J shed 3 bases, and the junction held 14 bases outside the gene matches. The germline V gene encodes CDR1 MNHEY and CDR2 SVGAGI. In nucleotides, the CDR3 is TGTGCCAGCAGTTACAACGAGGACAGGGGAGTTTTTGGCTACGAGCAGTACTTC. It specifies CASSYNEDRGVFGYEQYF.

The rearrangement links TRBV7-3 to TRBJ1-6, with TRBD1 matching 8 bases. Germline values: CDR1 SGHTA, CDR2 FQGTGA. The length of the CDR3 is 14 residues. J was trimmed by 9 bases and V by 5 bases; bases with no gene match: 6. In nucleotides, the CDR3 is TGTGCCAGCAGCCTCGGACAGGGTCGTTCACCCCTCCACTTT. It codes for CASSLGQGRSPLHF.

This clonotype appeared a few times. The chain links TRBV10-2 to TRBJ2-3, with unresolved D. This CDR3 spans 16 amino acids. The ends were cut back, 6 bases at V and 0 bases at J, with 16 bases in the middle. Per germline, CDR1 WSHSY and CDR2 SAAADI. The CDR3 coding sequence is TGCGCCAGCAGGGGGTTTGGCCGCACTAGCACAGATACGCAGTATTTT. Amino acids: CASRGFGRTSTDTQYF.

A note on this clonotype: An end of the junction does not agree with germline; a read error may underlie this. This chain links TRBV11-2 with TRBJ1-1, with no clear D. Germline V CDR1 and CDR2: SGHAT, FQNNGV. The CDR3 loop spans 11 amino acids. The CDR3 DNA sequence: TGTGCCAGGAGATACTACACTGAAGCCTTCTTT. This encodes CARRYYTEAFF.

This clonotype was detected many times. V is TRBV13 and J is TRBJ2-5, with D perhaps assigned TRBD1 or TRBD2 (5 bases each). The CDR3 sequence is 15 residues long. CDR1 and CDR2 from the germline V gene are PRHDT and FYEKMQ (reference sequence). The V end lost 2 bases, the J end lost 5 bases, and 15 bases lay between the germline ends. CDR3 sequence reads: CASSLTGRGRETQYF. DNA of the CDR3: TGTGCCAGCAGCTTAACCGGACGGGGCCGGGAGACCCAGTACTTC. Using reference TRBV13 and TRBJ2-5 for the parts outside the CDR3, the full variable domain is AAGVIQSPRHLIKEKRETATLKCYPIPRHDTVYWYQQGPGQDPQFLISFYEKMQSDKGSIPDRFSAQQFSDYHSELNMSSLELGDSALYFCASSLTGRGRETQYFGPGTRLLVL.

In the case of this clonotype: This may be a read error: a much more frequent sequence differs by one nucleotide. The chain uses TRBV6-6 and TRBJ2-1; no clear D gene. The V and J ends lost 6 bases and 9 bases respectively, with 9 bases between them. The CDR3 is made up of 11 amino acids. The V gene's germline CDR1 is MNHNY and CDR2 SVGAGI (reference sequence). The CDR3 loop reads CASRWALEQFF. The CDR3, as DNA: TGTGCCAGCAGGTGGGCCCTTGAGCAGTTCTTC.

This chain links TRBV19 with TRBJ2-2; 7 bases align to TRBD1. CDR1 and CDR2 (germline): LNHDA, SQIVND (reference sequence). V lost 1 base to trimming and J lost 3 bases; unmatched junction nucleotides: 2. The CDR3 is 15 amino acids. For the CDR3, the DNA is TGTGCCAGTAGTATAGGGACAGGCGACACCGGGGAGCTGTTTTTT. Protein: CASSIGTGDTGELFF.

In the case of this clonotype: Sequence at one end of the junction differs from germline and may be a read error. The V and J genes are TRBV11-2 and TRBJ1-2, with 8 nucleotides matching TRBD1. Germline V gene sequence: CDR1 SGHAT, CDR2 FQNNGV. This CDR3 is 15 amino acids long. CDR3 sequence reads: CASSSTTGGGYGSAF. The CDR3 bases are TGTGCCAGCAGCTCGACAACAGGGGGGGGATATGGCTCCGCCTTC.

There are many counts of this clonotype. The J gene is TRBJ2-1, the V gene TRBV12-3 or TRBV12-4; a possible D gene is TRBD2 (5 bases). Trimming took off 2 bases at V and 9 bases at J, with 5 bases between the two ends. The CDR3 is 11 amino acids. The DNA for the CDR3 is TGTGCCAGCAGTTTACGGGGTGAGCAGTTCTTC. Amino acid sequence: CASSLRGEQFF.

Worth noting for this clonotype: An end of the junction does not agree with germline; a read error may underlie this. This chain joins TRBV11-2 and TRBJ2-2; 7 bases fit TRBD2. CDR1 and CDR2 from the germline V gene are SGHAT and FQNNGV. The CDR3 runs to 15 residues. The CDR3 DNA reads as TGTGCCAGCAGCTTTAGCGGAATGAACACGGGGGGGCTGTTTTTT. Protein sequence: CASSFSGMNTGGLFF.

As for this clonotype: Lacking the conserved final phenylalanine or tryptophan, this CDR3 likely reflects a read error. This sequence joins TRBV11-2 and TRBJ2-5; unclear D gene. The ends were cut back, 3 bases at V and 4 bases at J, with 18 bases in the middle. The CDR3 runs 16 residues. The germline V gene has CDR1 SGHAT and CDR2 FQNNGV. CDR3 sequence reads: CASSLGMGYPRETQYL. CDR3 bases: TGTGCCAGCAGCTTGGGAATGGGTTATCCACGAGAGACCCAGTACTTA.

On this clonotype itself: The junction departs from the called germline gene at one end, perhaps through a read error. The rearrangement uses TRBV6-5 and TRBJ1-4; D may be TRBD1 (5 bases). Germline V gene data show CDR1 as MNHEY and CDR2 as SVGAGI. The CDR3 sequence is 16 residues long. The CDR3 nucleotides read TGTGCCCGCAGTTACTTGTATTCCAGGGCGGATCTTCAACTGTTTTTT. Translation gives CARSYLYSRADLQLFF.

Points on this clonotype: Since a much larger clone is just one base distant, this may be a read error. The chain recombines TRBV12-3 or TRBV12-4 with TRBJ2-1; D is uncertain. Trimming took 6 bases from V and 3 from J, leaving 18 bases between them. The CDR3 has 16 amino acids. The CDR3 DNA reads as TGTGCCAGCAGGCCTCTACTATCGGCCGGCTACAATGAGCAGTTCTTC. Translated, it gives CASRPLLSAGYNEQFF.

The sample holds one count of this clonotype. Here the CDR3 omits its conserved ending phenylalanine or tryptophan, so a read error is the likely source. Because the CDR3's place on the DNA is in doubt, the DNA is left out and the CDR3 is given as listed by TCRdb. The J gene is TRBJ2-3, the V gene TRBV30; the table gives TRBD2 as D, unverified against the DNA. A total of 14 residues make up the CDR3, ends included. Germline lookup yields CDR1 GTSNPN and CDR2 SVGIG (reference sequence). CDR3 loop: CAWSVGLDTDTQFL.

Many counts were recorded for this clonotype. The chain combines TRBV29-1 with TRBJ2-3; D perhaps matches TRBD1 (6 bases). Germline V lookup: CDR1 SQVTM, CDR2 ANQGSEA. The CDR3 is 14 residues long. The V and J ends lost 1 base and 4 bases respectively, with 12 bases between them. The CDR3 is CSVEVGAHPDTQYF. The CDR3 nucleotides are TGCAGCGTTGAAGTGGGGGCGCATCCAGATACGCAGTATTTT.

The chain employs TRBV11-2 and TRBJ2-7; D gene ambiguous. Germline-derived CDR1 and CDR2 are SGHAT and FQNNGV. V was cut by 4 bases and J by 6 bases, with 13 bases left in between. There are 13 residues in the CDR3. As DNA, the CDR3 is TGTGCCAGCAGCTGTACCGCCCCGGGCGAGCAGTACTTC. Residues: CASSCTAPGEQYF. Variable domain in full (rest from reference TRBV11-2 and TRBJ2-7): EAGVAQSPRYKIIEKRQSVAFWCNPISGHATLYWYQQILGQGPKLLIQFQNNGVVDDSQLPKDRFSAERLKGVDSTLKIQPAKLEDSAVYLCASSCTAPGEQYFGPGTRLTVT.